This is a list of T cell receptor beta chains from one sample in a study of technical replicates of blood from a handful of donors. The table came from immunoSEQ multiplex PCR; TCRdb's copy has only in-frame clones and leaves some out. Of about 80,000 clones listed, approximately 94% are singletons. What was sequenced was T cells isolated from PBMCs. These receptors were collected from a human donor in good health. CDR3s include the opening cysteine and the closing phenylalanine or tryptophan. A D gene is named only where the DNA matches it firmly.

j_call d_call v_call cdr3_nt cdr3_aa
TRBJ2-7 NA TRBV11-3 TGTGCCAGCAGCTTATGGGGGGAAAGCTCCTACGAGCAGTACTTC CASSLWGESSYEQYF
TRBJ1-2 NA TRBV6-4 TGTGCCAGCAGTGACCCCAGGATCCATGGCTACACCTTC CASSDPRIHGYTF
TRBJ1-5 NA TRBV7-6 TGTGCCAGCAGCTTAGGGACTCGGGAAGCCCAGCATTTT CASSLGTREAQHF
TRBJ2-5 NA TRBV7-3 TGTGCCAGCAGCCCCGCCAGTGGAGTCCCCCAGTACTTC CASSPASGVPQYF
TRBJ2-7 NA TRBV29-1 TGCAGCGTCCGAACTGGGGCGTACGAGCAGTACTTC CSVRTGAYEQYF
TRBJ1-4 NA TRBV19 TGTGCCAGTAGTACCCTACCAGGTGAAAAACTGTTTTTT CASSTLPGEKLFF
TRBJ1-5 NA TRBV6-1 TGTGCCAGCAATCCCAGGGTTAGGGATCAGCCCCAGCATTTT CASNPRVRDQPQHF
TRBJ2-3 TRBD2 TRBV2 TGTGCCACCCGGGAGGTGGCGGATACGCAGTATTTT CATREVADTQYF
TRBJ2-7 NA TRBV4-2 TGTGCCAGCAGCGAAGGGACTTCCTACGAGCAGTACTTC CASSEGTSYEQYF
TRBJ1-2 NA TRBV7-9 TGTGCCACCCCTCCGGGGGATACCTATGGCTACACCTTC CATPPGDTYGYTF
TRBJ1-2 TRBD1 TRBV4-2 TGTGCCAGCAGCCCCCCGGACAGGGGGCTTGGCTACACCTTC CASSPPDRGLGYTF
TRBJ2-3 NA TRBV6-6 TGTGCCAGCAGTTACGGAGGGGGCACAGATACGCAGTATTTT CASSYGGGTDTQYF
TRBJ1-2 TRBD1 TRBV29-1 TGCAGCGTTGAAGACGGGGGACAGGGGGCTTTGGGCTACACCTTC CSVEDGGQGALGYTF
TRBJ2-7 TRBD1 TRBV28 TGTGCCAGCAGTCCTGACAGGGACGAGCAGTACTTC CASSPDRDEQYF
TRBJ2-7 TRBD1 TRBV6-6 TGTGCCAGCAGTTACGGGACAGCCTCCTACGAGCAGTACTTC CASSYGTASYEQYF
TRBJ1-1 NA TRBV18 TGTGCCAGCTCACCAGCCGGGATGAACACTGAAGCTTTCTTT CASSPAGMNTEAFF
TRBJ1-1 NA TRBV27 TGTGCCAGCAGTTCCCCTTGGGGGCGCGGGTTCACTGAAGCTTTCTTT CASSSPWGRGFTEAFF
TRBJ1-5 TRBD1 TRBV7-9 TGTGCCAGCAGCTTAGAGGGGGCGAACCAGCCCCAGCATTTT CASSLEGANQPQHF
TRBJ2-3 TRBD2 TRBV13 TGTGCCAGCAGCTTAGAACTCGGGATAGCGGGGCCCACAGATACGCAGTATTTT CASSLELGIAGPTDTQYF
TRBJ2-7 NA TRBV5-1 TGCGCCAGCAGCCCCGGGACTCCCAGGGCCTACGAGCAGTACTTC CASSPGTPRAYEQYF
TRBJ1-5 NA TRBV4-1 TGCGCCAGCAGCCAAGGTATCAGGGATCAGCCCCAGCATTTT CASSQGIRDQPQHF
TRBJ2-5 NA TRBV9 TGTGCCAGCAGCGTAGCTGTAGCATTTGGGGAGACCCAGTACTTC CASSVAVAFGETQYF
TRBJ2-7 NA TRBV6-6 TGTGCCAGCACCATAGGGGGGGGTGCTAGCTACGAGCAGTACTTC CASTIGGGASYEQYF
TRBJ2-1 TRBD2 TRBV5-1 TGCGCCAGCAGCAAGGGACTAGCTTTCGAGCAGTTCTTC CASSKGLAFEQFF